The clone carrying this TCR beta chain was found many times. What it recognizes is unknown. The V end lost 4 bases, the J end lost 1 base, and 11 bases lay between the germline ends. This CDR3 region has 14 residues. Looked up from germline, CDR1 is SGHDT and CDR2 is YYEEEE. This sample stems from a study of identical twins. Regarding the study as a whole: Out-of-frame TCR alpha sharing observed in monozygotic twins exceeded model estimates. Whereas memory repertoires showed no such difference, abundant cord blood beta clonotypes carried fewer insertions. Findings depended on cross-sectional statistics rather than tracking the same donors.

Through template switching, a universal primer site was introduced, and the cDNA contained unique molecular identifiers. TCRdb reprocessed the 5' RACE reads via MiXCR and lists one record per CDR3 protein. The sample records a few hundred thousand distinct CDR3 sequences, about 10% being singletons. This chain uses TRBV5-6 with TRBJ1-2, with a possible D match to TRBD1 (5 bases). Material for sequencing was naive T cells sorted from blood. The source is a woman aged 45 to 65 in good health. The CDR3 nucleotides are TGTGCCAGCAGCCTCGGACACCTTAACTATGGCTACACCTTC. As protein: CASSLGHLNYGYTF.